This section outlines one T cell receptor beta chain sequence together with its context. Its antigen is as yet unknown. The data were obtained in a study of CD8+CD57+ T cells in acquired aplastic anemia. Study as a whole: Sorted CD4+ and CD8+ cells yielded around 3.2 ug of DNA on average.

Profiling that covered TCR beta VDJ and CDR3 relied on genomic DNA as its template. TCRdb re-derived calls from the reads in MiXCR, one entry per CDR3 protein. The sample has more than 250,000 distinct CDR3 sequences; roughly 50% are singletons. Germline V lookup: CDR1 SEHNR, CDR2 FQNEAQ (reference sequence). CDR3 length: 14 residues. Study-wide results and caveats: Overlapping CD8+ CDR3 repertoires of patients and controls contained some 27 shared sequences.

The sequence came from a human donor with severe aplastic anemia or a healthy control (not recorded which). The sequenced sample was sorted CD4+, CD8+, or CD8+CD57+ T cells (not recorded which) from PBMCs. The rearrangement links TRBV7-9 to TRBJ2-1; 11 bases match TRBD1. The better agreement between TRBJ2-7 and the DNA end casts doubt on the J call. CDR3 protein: CASSTGTGGWEQYF. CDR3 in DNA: TGTGCCAGCAGCACCGGGACAGGGGGTTGGGAGCAGTACTTC.